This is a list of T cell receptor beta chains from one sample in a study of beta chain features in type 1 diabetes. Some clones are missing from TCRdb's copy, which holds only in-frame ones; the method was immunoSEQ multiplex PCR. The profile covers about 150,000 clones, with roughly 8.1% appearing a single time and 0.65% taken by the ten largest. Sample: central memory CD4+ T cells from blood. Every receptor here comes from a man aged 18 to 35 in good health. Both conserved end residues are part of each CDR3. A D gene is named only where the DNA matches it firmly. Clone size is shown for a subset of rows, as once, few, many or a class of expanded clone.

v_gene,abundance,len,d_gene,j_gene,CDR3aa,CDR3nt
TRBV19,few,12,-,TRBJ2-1,CASSEGAYEQFF,TGTGCCAGTAGTGAAGGAGCTTACGAGCAGTTCTTC
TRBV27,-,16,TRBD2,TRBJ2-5,CASSLYPPGGGYTQYF,TGTGCCAGCAGTTTATATCCCCCCGGCGGGGGATACACCCAGTACTTC
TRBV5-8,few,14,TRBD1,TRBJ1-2,CASSRTGNLFGYTF,TGTGCCAGCAGCCGGACAGGGAATTTGTTTGGCTACACCTTC
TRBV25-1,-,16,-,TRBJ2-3,CASSDGGFPSTDTQYF,TGTGCCAGCAGTGACGGAGGCTTTCCTAGCACAGATACGCAGTATTTT
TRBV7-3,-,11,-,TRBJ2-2,CAGLGGGELFF,TGTGCCGGTCTAGGAGGCGGGGAGCTGTTTTTT
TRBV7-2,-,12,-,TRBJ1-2,CASSLDRAGYTF,TGTGCCAGCAGCTTAGACAGGGCTGGCTACACCTTC
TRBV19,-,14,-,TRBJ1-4,CASSPTARTEKLFF,TGTGCCAGTAGTCCGACGGCCAGGACAGAAAAACTGTTTTTT
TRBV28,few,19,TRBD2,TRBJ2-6,CASSIRLGGRASGANVLTF,TGTGCCAGCAGCATTAGGCTAGGCGGGAGGGCCTCTGGGGCCAACGTCCTGACTTTC
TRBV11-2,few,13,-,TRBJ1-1,CASSRLLGTEAFF,TGTGCCAGCAGCCGACTCTTAGGCACTGAAGCTTTCTTT
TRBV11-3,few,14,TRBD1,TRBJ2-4,CASSPLDRGNIQYF,TGTGCCAGCAGCCCCCTGGACAGGGGGAACATTCAGTACTTC
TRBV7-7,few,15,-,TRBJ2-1,CASSPVRSSYNEQFF,TGTGCTAGCAGCCCAGTAAGAAGCTCCTACAATGAGCAGTTCTTC
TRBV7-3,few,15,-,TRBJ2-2,CASSPSRTNTGELFF,TGTGCCAGCAGCCCCTCAAGGACTAACACCGGGGAGCTGTTTTTT
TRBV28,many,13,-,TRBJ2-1,CASRSGGYNEQFF,TGTGCCAGCAGGTCCGGCGGCTACAATGAGCAGTTCTTC
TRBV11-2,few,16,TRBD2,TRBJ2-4,CASSLQAQREVDIQYF,TGTGCCAGCAGCCTACAGGCCCAGCGGGAGGTAGACATTCAGTACTTC
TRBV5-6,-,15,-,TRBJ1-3,CASSLEPRSGNTIYF,TGTGCCAGCAGCTTGGAACCGCGCTCTGGAAACACCATATATTTT
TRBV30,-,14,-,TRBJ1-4,CAMESFRPNEKLFF,TGTGCAATGGAGTCTTTTAGACCAAATGAAAAACTGTTTTTT
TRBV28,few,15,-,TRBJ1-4,CASSSTRTPNEKLFF,TGTGCCAGCAGTTCTACAAGGACTCCCAATGAAAAACTGTTTTTT
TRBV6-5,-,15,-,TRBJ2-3,CASSYGGHLTDTQYF,TGTGCCAGCAGTTACGGCGGACACCTCACAGATACGCAGTATTTT
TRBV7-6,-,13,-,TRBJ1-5,CASSLADNQPQHF,TGTGCCAGCAGCTTGGCTGATAATCAGCCCCAGCATTTT
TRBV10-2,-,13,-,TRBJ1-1,CASRVQGDTEAFF,TGCGCCAGCAGGGTACAGGGAGACACTGAAGCTTTCTTT
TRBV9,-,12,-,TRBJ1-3,CASSAGVDTIYF,TGTGCCAGCAGCGCAGGGGTTGACACCATATATTTT
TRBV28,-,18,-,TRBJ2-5,CASSLGGLNLGPGETQYF,TGTGCCAGCAGTTTGGGAGGCCTGAATCTGGGCCCCGGGGAGACCCAGTACTTC
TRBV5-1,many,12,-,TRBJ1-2,CASTDIADGYTF,TGCGCCAGCACCGACATCGCTGATGGCTACACCTTC
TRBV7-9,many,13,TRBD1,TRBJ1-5,CASSGQGRQPQHF,TGTGCCAGCAGCGGACAGGGGCGCCAGCCCCAGCATTTT
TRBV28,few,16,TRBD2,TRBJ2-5,CASSSPFRGGQETQYF,TGTGCCAGCAGCTCCCCGTTCCGGGGGGGCCAGGAGACCCAGTACTTC
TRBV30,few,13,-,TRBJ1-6,CAWSGGGNSPLHF,TGTGCCTGGAGTGGAGGAGGGAATTCACCCCTCCACTTT